This T cell receptor (beta chain) appears in the sequencing data of a study of OX40 agonist ivuxolimab in advanced cancers. General notes on the study: Ivuxolimab was a fully human IgG2 agonistic monoclonal antibody targeting the costimulatory receptor OX40 (CD134). Prior anti-PD-1, anti-PD-L1 or anti-CTLA-4 therapy was permitted, and checkpoint inhibitors had been received by more than 35% of dose-escalation patients. The paper describes the monotherapy dose-escalation part (N = 52 patients) of the phase I trial of ivuxolimab. A male proportion of approximately 83% and a mean age of around 60 years, ranging from about 23 to 79, were recorded for the dose-escalation cohort. Intravenous ivuxolimab was administered to patients every 2 weeks at six dose levels: 0.01, 0.1, 0.3, 1.5, 3 and 10 mg/kg. Peripheral TCRbeta sequencing was intended to test whether TCR sequence diversity was altered and clonal T-cell expansion was caused by ivuxolimab. Among the 52 dose-escalation patients, around 19 had hepatocellular carcinoma, about 15 melanoma, 9 renal cell carcinoma and 9 head and neck cancer. Three dose-escalation patients achieved partial responses, one with hepatocellular carcinoma and two with cutaneous melanoma.

Genomic DNA was extracted from sorted cells for sequencing of the TCRbeta CDR3 region. The immunoSEQ Assay was used to sequence the TCRbeta CDR3 regions. This is the immuneACCESS table as TCRdb keeps it, with only in-frame sequences that have V and J called. A part of the clones is gone; compared with another copy, unresolved V genes explain less than half, and the rest is unexplained. This sample holds roughly 76,000 clones; 65% to 90% were observed only once. The ten largest clones capture around 1.1% of the sample. Turning to this clone: This clone's antigen is unknown. Per-base qualities were not stored, and no clone one base away is much larger.

CDR1 and CDR2, per the germline V gene (reference sequence), are MNHNY and SVGAGI. Trimming takes 5 bases from V and 2 bases from J, and the germline ends sit 15 bases apart. Its CDR3 holds 15 amino acids, cysteine through phenylalanine. Only the CDR3 portion is preserved as DNA: 45 bases, with reading frame beginning at the first base. Patients with autoimmune disease history or receiving systemic immunosuppression were excluded from the trial. Peripheral blood for TCR sequencing was collected from all dose cohorts at baseline, on cycle 4 day 1, and on cycle 7 day 1. Samples were obtained from an open-label, multicenter, first-in-human phase I dose-escalation trial of ivuxolimab. Adults with locally advanced or metastatic head and neck squamous cell, hepatocellular, melanoma or renal cell carcinoma were enrolled in the trial. Before TCR sequencing, CD4+ T cells and CD8+ T cells were sorted from peripheral blood as separate populations.

What the authors observed across the whole study: In partial responders in the 0.1-3.0 mg/kg groups, normalized peripheral clonal expansion was found to be among the lowest, especially among CD8+ T cells. After ivuxolimab, more expanded clones were found on average in CD8+ T cells than in CD4+ T cells. Low levels of normalized T-cell clonal expansion were also seen in some patients who did not respond. Antigen specificity was not determined for the clonally expanded peripheral T cells. At doses of 0.1 to 3.0 mg/kg, clonal expansion of both CD4+ and CD8+ blood T cells was observed from baseline to week 6.

Recombination connected TRBV6-6 to TRBJ1-2; no D gene is confidently identified. Sequenced here: CD4+ or CD8+ T cells sorted from blood, sampled in a trial of the OX40 agonist ivuxolimab. The receptor's source is an adult with an advanced solid tumor such as melanoma, head and neck, liver or kidney cancer. The bases are TGTGCCAGCAGTCGTCCCTCGGACGCGAACTATGGCTACACCTTC. This encodes CASSRPSDANYGYTF.